The T cell receptor (beta chain) described here comes from a study of blood T cell repertoires in COVID-19. About the research overall: Both acute and convalescent COVID-19 samples were obtained from the United States, Italy and Spain.

Original analysis: Nucleated cell number was recorded as an estimate derived from reference gene primer amplification. Method: immunoSEQ multiplex PCR; TCRdb's copy keeps in-frame clones and lacks some. D and trimming were read from the DNA, whereas the V and J calls and clone size are those reported in that table. This table holds tens of thousands of clones, about 87% found once. The V and J ends lost 0 bases and 5 bases, in that order; junction bases with no gene match: 9. Germline lookup yields CDR1 SQVTM and CDR2 ANQGSEA. The CDR3 consists of 16 residues. The sample holds a few counts of this clone.

This clonotype was obtained from a man older than 75 with acute or convalescent COVID-19. The sample comprised peripheral blood. This sequence joins TRBV29-1 and TRBJ2-5; 10 positions match TRBD1. The CDR3 coding sequence is TGCAGCGTTGAAGATAGGGCCGGGACAGGGGTCGAGACCCAGTACTTC. Protein product: CSVEDRAGTGVETQYF.